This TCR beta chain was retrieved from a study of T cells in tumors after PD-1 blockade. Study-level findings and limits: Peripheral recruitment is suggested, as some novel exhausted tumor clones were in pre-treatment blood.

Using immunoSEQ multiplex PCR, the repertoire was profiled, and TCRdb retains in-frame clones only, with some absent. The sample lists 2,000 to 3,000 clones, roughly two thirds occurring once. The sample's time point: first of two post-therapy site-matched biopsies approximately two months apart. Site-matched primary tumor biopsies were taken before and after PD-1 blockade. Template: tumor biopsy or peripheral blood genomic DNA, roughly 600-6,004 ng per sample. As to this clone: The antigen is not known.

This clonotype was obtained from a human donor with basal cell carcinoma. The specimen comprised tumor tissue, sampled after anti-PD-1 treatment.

The CDR3, as DNA: TGTGCCAGCAGCTTAGGGCGAGAGACCCAGTACTTC. Encoded protein: CASSLGRETQYF. This chain uses TRBV7-9 with TRBJ2-5, with D unclear. There are 12 residues in the CDR3. Germline CDR1 is SEHNR and CDR2 is FQNEAQ (reference sequence). Trimming removed 1 base from V and 4 bases from J, with 4 bases in between. The variable domain in full, with the rest retrieved from reference TRBV7-9 and TRBJ2-5, is DTGVSQNPRHKITKRGQNVTFRCDPISEHNRLYWYRQTLGQGPEFLTYFQNEAQLEKSRLLSDRFSAERPKGSFSTLEIQRTEQGDSAMYLCASSLGRETQYFGPGTRLLVL.